The 20 T cell receptor beta chains given below trace back to one sample, sequenced in a study of control samples from healthy donors and cancer patients. Sequencing used immunoSEQ multiplex PCR; TCRdb keeps in-frame clones, though not all of them. The sample contains about 140,000 clones, roughly nine tenths of which appear only once. The sample taken for sequencing was blood. These receptors were taken from a woman aged 25-40 years in good health.

The chain joins TRBV12-3 or TRBV12-4 to TRBJ1-2; D is undetermined. This CDR3 spans 13 amino acids. The V end was cut by 1 base, the J end by 2 bases, with 5 bases between. CDR3 protein: CASSLGGNYGYTF. In nucleotides, the CDR3 is TGTGCCAGCAGTTTAGGCGGAAACTATGGCTACACCTTC.

A few counts support this clone. The chain joins TRBV23-1 to TRBJ1-5; no firm D call. TRBV23-1 is known as an ORF, though its function is uncertain. The CDR3 totals 20 residues. V dropped 0 bases and J dropped 2 bases, with 23 bases sitting between them. The CDR3 is CASSQSAPPDVPFCNQPQHF. CDR3 nucleotides: TGCGCCAGCAGTCAATCGGCCCCCCCGGACGTCCCTTTCTGCAATCAGCCCCAGCATTTT.

The chain uses TRBV4-1 and TRBJ2-3; the match to TRBD2 covers 7 bases. The V and J ends lost 1 base and 0 bases, in that order; junction bases with no gene match: 4. The germline V gene has CDR1 MGHRA and CDR2 YSYEKL. The CDR3 totals 16 residues. The CDR3: CASSQASGMSTDTQYF. The CDR3 bases are TGCGCCAGCAGCCAAGCGAGCGGGATGAGCACAGATACGCAGTATTTT.

The chain has TRBV6-4 and TRBJ2-3; a possible D gene is TRBD1 (5 bases). The CDR3 has 14 amino acids. Germline lookup yields CDR1 MRHNA and CDR2 SNTAGT. Trimming took 5 bases from V and 8 from J, leaving 17 bases between them. The CDR3 is CASSSTASIGTQYF. The DNA for the CDR3 is TGTGCCAGCAGTTCGACAGCGAGCATTGGTACGCAGTATTTT.

This clone was detected once. J is TRBJ2-3 and V is TRBV5-4, with D perhaps matching TRBD2 (5 bases). There are 13 residues in the CDR3. Germline values: CDR1 SGHNT, CDR2 YYREEE (reference sequence). Trimming pared 0 bases from V and 6 bases from J, leaving 8 bases between. In DNA, the CDR3 is TGTGCCAGCAGCTTGGAGGCGGGCGATACGCAGTATTTT. Translation: CASSLEAGDTQYF.

CDR3: CASSNGQVDNSPLHF. In DNA, the CDR3 is TGTGCCAGCAGCAACGGACAGGTGGATAATTCACCCCTCCACTTT. The rearrangement uses TRBV6-2 or TRBV6-3 and TRBJ1-6; 7 bases agree with TRBD1. The CDR3 has 15 amino acids. CDR1 MNHEY and CDR2 SVGEGT come from the germline V gene. The V and J ends lost 6 bases and 5 bases, in that order; junction bases with no gene match: 7.

The V call is TRBV5-1, the J call TRBJ1-3, with D hard to call. Trimming removed 4 bases at V and 2 bases at J, with 7 bases between. CDR1 and CDR2 from the germline V gene are SGHRS and YFSETQ. The CDR3 contains 13 residues. The CDR3 sequence is CASSATTGNTIYF. Written as DNA, the CDR3 is TGCGCCAGCAGCGCGACAACTGGAAACACCATATATTTT.

Only a few counts were recorded for this clone. The chain combines TRBV29-1 with TRBJ1-2; 10 bases fit TRBD1. The CDR3 is 14 residues long. CDR1 is SQVTM, CDR2 ANQGSEA, per germline. Losses at the gene ends were 0 bases for V and 8 bases for J; bases not matched to a gene: 6. The CDR3 is CSVEDGTGVRGYTF. Written as DNA, the CDR3 is TGCAGCGTTGAAGATGGGACAGGGGTGAGAGGCTACACCTTC.

The V call is TRBV7-2, the J call TRBJ1-2; D is unresolved. The germline CDR1 and CDR2 sequences are SGHTA and FQGNSA. V gave up 5 bases and J gave up 8 bases, with 15 bases separating them. The CDR3 runs 13 residues. CDR3 in amino acids: CASSPRSTRGYTF. The CDR3 coding sequence is TGTGCCAGCAGCCCTCGGTCCACGAGGGGCTACACCTTC.

The CDR3 DNA is TGCGCCAGCACCCCGTGGGCTGGCTTCCAAGAGACCCAGTACTTC. This encodes CASTPWAGFQETQYF. This sequence joins TRBV5-1 and TRBJ2-5; D unresolved. Trimming left V 6 bases short and J 1 base short, with 16 bases between. There are 15 residues in the CDR3. Germline V gives CDR1 SGHRS, CDR2 YFSETQ.

The J gene is TRBJ2-5, the V gene TRBV6-5, with TRBD2 matching 7 bases. The CDR3 has 11 residues. With 8 bases clipped from V and 4 bases from J, the junction kept 1 base outside the gene matches. CDR1 and CDR2 from the germline V gene are MNHEY and SVGAGI. Here the CDR3 DNA reads TGTGCCAGCGGGGGGGGAGAGACCCAGTACTTC. This gives the protein CASGGGETQYF.

The V gene is TRBV5-4, the J gene TRBJ1-6; D is ambiguous. Trimming took off 2 bases at V and 5 bases at J, with 20 bases between the two ends. CDR3 length equals 18 residues. CDR1 is SGHNT, CDR2 YYREEE, per germline (reference sequence). The CDR3 coding sequence is TGTGCCAGCAGCTTCCGGTTTACCCATAGTGGGGATAATTCACCCCTCCACTTT. This gives the protein CASSFRFTHSGDNSPLHF. Full variable domain (missing parts from reference TRBV5-4 and TRBJ1-6): ETGVTQSPTHLIKTRGQQVTLRCSSQSGHNTVSWYQQALGQGPQFIFQYYREEENGRGNFPPRFSGLQFPNYSSELNVNALELDDSALYLCASSFRFTHSGDNSPLHFGNGTRLTVT.

The rearrangement links TRBV19 to TRBJ2-1; 9 bases agree with TRBD2. Germline loops: CDR1 LNHDA, CDR2 SQIVND (reference sequence). The trim removed 3 bases at V and 6 bases at J, leaving 12 bases unmatched. The CDR3 runs 17 residues. In DNA, the CDR3 is TGTGCCAGTAGTATTGGGGCGGGAGGGCCAGTGTTCAATGAGCAGTTCTTC. Encoded protein: CASSIGAGGPVFNEQFF.

The chain couples TRBV7-9 to TRBJ1-1, with 9 bases lining up with TRBD1. The length of the CDR3 is 16 residues. Germline assignment: CDR1 SEHNR and CDR2 FQNEAQ (reference sequence). The V gene end was trimmed by 6 bases and the J gene end by 1 base; junction bases not matched to a gene: 9. This chain's CDR3 is CASSTGQGFENTEAFF. The CDR3 DNA reads TGTGCCAGCAGTACCGGACAGGGGTTTGAGAACACTGAAGCTTTCTTT.

This chain connects TRBV5-1 to TRBJ2-1; D perhaps matches TRBD2 (5 bases). This CDR3 region has 16 residues. Germline CDR1 is SGHRS and CDR2 is YFSETQ. V was clipped by 2 bases and J by 4 bases, with 16 bases between them. The CDR3 bases are TGCGCCAGCAGCTTCTTAGCTAGCATGACTTACAATGAGCAGTTCTTC. Translation: CASSFLASMTYNEQFF. Based on the CDR3 plus reference TRBV5-1 and TRBJ2-1, the full variable domain is KAGVTQTPRYLIKTRGQQVTLSCSPISGHRSVSWYQQTPGQGLQFLFEYFSETQRNKGNFPGRFSGRQFSNSRSEMNVSTLELGDSALYLCASSFLASMTYNEQFFGPGTRLTVL.

The chain employs TRBV5-1 and TRBJ2-3; TRBD1 agrees at 8 bases. V was clipped by 3 bases and J by 3 bases; unmatched bases: 9. Germline V gene data show CDR1 as SGHRS and CDR2 as YFSETQ. This CDR3 has 16 residues. CDR3 amino acids: CASSSRGRGRTDTQYF. The DNA of the CDR3 is TGCGCCAGCAGCTCAAGAGGCAGGGGGCGTACAGATACGCAGTATTTT. Variable domain in full (rest from reference TRBV5-1 and TRBJ2-3): KAGVTQTPRYLIKTRGQQVTLSCSPISGHRSVSWYQQTPGQGLQFLFEYFSETQRNKGNFPGRFSGRQFSNSRSEMNVSTLELGDSALYLCASSSRGRGRTDTQYFGPGTRLTVL.

The V call is TRBV25-1, the J call TRBJ1-5; perhaps TRBD1 as D (5 bases). Germline CDR1 reads MGHDK; CDR2 reads SYGVNS. This CDR3 comprises 12 residues. The V end lost 6 bases, the J end lost 4 bases, and 7 bases lay between the germline ends. The CDR3 reads CASRGTNQPQHF. CDR3 in DNA: TGTGCCAGCAGGGGGACTAATCAGCCCCAGCATTTT.

This chain uses TRBV4-1 with TRBJ1-2; D gene ambiguous. V lost 1 base to trimming and J lost 1 base, with 7 bases between them. This CDR3 has 14 residues. CDR1 is MGHRA and CDR2 is YSYEKL in the germline V gene. Here the CDR3 reads CASSQGTGNYGYTF. The CDR3 DNA follows: TGCGCCAGCAGCCAAGGGACGGGTAACTATGGCTACACCTTC.

J is TRBJ2-1 and V is TRBV4-2; TRBD2 might be the D (5 bases). In germline, CDR1 is LGHNA, CDR2 YNFKEQ. Trimming stripped 0 bases from V and 4 bases from J, with 16 bases between. The CDR3 is 17 amino acids. The CDR3 region is CASSQEGYSGGYNEQFF. The DNA of the CDR3 is TGTGCCAGCAGCCAAGAAGGGTACAGCGGAGGTTACAATGAGCAGTTCTTC.

The rearrangement joins TRBV6-5 to TRBJ2-1, with 7 bases matching TRBD1. The CDR3 runs 14 residues. The germline V gene has CDR1 MNHEY and CDR2 SVGAGI. Losses at the gene ends were 2 bases for V and 5 bases for J; bases not matched to a gene: 3. CDR3 sequence (DNA): TGTGCCAGCAGTTACCCTCAGGGGGACAATGAGCAGTTCTTC. Translated: CASSYPQGDNEQFF.